These 17 T cell receptor beta chains came from one sample sequenced in a study of T-cell memory formation after mild COVID-19. From the 5' RACE reads, TCRdb called clonotypes with MiXCR, one entry per CDR3 protein. Of under 250,000 distinct CDR3 sequences in the sample, approximately 9% are singletons; the top ten hold roughly a fifth. The material sequenced was PBMCs or a T cell subset sorted from them (not recorded which). These receptors came from a man between 18 and 35 years old who had mild COVID-19 (a few samples of this study predate the infection). Cell type and time point are not known.

Turning to this clonotype: At one end, the junction sequence differs from germline, possibly due to a read error. As DNA, the CDR3 is TGTTCCAGCAGCTTAGCGGCAGGGGGGCCTCAGCCCCAGCATTTT. The encoded protein is CSSSLAAGGPQPQHF. J is TRBJ1-5 and V is TRBV7-2; 7 bases fit TRBD1. CDR1 and CDR2 (germline): SGHTA, FQGNSA. This CDR3 contains 15 residues.

The sample holds a few counts of this clonotype. The chain joins TRBV6-1 to TRBJ1-6; TRBD1 matches at 7 bases. Trimming at V came to 3 bases and at J to 7 bases, leaving 3 bases not matched to a gene. This CDR3 contains 14 residues. The germline V gene encodes CDR1 MNHNS and CDR2 SASEGT. The CDR3 loop is CASSERDRNSPLHF. The CDR3 DNA reads as TGTGCCAGCAGTGAGAGGGACAGAAATTCACCCCTCCACTTT.

This clonotype appeared a few times. The chain couples TRBV15 to TRBJ2-5; no clear D gene. The ends were cut back, 8 bases at V and 2 bases at J, with 12 bases in the middle. The CDR3 contains 13 residues. Germline assignment: CDR1 LNHNV and CDR2 YYDKDF (reference sequence). The CDR3 here is CATESREQETQYF. The CDR3 nucleotides read TGTGCCACCGAGTCTAGGGAACAAGAGACCCAGTACTTC. Full variable domain (rest looked up from reference TRBV15 and TRBJ2-5): DAMVIQNPRYQVTQFGKPVTLSCSQTLNHNVMYWYQQKSSQAPKLLFHYYDKDFNNEADTPDNFQSRRPNTSFCFLDIRSPGLGDTAMYLCATESREQETQYFGPGTRLLVL.

The chain joins TRBV10-3 to TRBJ2-5; no definite D call. The germline V and J ends were trimmed by 4 bases and 4 bases, with 10 bases remaining between them. Germline-derived CDR1 and CDR2 are ENHRY and SYGVKD. CDR3 length equals 13 residues. The CDR3 DNA reads as TGTGCCATCAGTGTGGCTGTGAGAGAGACCCAGTACTTC. As protein: CAISVAVRETQYF.

A few counts support this clonotype. CDR3 region: CASSKPGLAYSGELFF. CDR3 bases: TGTGCCAGCAGTAAGCCGGGACTAGCGTATTCCGGGGAGCTGTTTTTT. This chain connects TRBV12-3 or TRBV12-4 to TRBJ2-2; TRBD2 agrees at 10 bases. This CDR3 comprises 16 residues. J gave up 6 bases and V 5 bases, and 9 bases lay outside the gene matches.

Many counts were recorded for this clonotype. The rearrangement uses TRBV7-6 and TRBJ1-6; D not resolved. V lost 6 bases to trimming and J lost 10 bases, with 13 bases between them. The length of the CDR3 is 13 residues. CDR1 is SGHVS and CDR2 is FNYEAQ in the germline V gene. This CDR3 is CASSPSLGSPLHF. The CDR3 DNA is TGTGCCAGCAGTCCCTCTTTGGGATCACCCCTCCACTTT.

The genes are TRBV12-3 or TRBV12-4 and TRBJ1-4; 7 nucleotides agree with TRBD1. This CDR3 has 13 residues. V lost 2 bases, J lost 14 bases, and 8 bases stayed unmatched. The CDR3 region is CASSLPKGARLFF. CDR3 nucleotides: TGTGCCAGCAGTTTACCCAAGGGGGCCCGTCTGTTTTTT.

This clonotype was recorded a few times. The rearrangement uses TRBV20-1 and TRBJ2-3; TRBD2 might be the D (6 bases). CDR1 is DFQATT, CDR2 SNEGSKA, per germline (reference sequence). The CDR3 runs to 14 residues. Trimming pared 0 bases from V and 2 bases from J, leaving 9 bases between. The CDR3 coding sequence is TGCAGTGCTAGAGATGCGGGGATCACAGATACGCAGTATTTT. This codes for CSARDAGITDTQYF.

This clonotype was observed at least ten times. V and J are TRBV7-6 and TRBJ2-3, with 10 bases fitting TRBD2. With V trimmed by 5 bases and J by 2 bases, 7 bases remained unmatched. There are 16 residues in the CDR3. Germline loops: CDR1 SGHVS, CDR2 FNYEAQ. CDR3 sequence (DNA): TGTGCCAGCAGCCCCGTAGCGGGGGGATTCACAGATACGCAGTATTTT. Its translation is CASSPVAGGFTDTQYF.

This rearrangement joins TRBV5-1 to TRBJ1-4; tentative D call: TRBD1 (5 bases). Germline CDR1 SGHRS, CDR2 YFSETQ. The CDR3 consists of 16 residues. V was cut by 3 bases and J by 0 bases, with 12 bases left in between. The CDR3: CASSSGDYATNEKLFF. The CDR3 region has the DNA TGCGCCAGCAGCTCCGGGGACTACGCAACTAATGAAAAACTGTTTTTT.

This clonotype was recorded a few times. The chain recombines TRBV6-2 or TRBV6-3 with TRBJ1-1; D unresolved. The CDR3 totals 12 residues. The germline V gene encodes CDR1 MNHEY and CDR2 SVGEGT. The ends were cut back, 2 bases at V and 7 bases at J, with 8 bases in the middle. The CDR3 is CASSYPSFEAFF. CDR3 nucleotides: TGTGCCAGCAGTTACCCGTCCTTTGAAGCTTTCTTT.

Ten or more counts support this clonotype. CDR3 protein: CASSPGTTYNEQFF. CDR3 coding DNA: TGCGCCAGCAGCCCCGGGACTACCTACAATGAGCAGTTCTTC. V usage is TRBV5-1 and J usage is TRBJ2-1; 7 bases map to TRBD2. Germline V CDR1 and CDR2: SGHRS, YFSETQ. This CDR3 comprises 14 residues. With 4 bases clipped from V and 2 bases from J, the junction kept 3 bases outside the gene matches.

The V call is TRBV12-3 or TRBV12-4, the J call TRBJ2-4, with D unresolved. This CDR3 region has 14 residues. With 6 bases removed from V and 5 bases from J, the gap between germline ends came to 14 bases. CDR3: CASRYRYIENIQYF. The CDR3 DNA follows: TGTGCCAGCAGGTACCGGTACATCGAAAACATTCAGTACTTC.

This clonotype has only a few counts. The chain joins TRBV12-3 or TRBV12-4 to TRBJ2-7; TRBD1 might be the D (5 bases). V was trimmed by 6 bases and J by 5 bases, leaving 17 bases between them. CDR3 length: 14 amino acids. CDR3 in DNA: TGTGCCAGCAGACTCCAGGGTGCAGGAGACGAGCAGTACTTC. Amino acids: CASRLQGAGDEQYF.

The V and J genes are TRBV5-6 and TRBJ2-7; D is unresolved. Germline loops: CDR1 SGHDT, CDR2 YYEEEE. Between the trimmed V and J ends, which lost 10 bases and 5 bases, there was a span of 13 bases. The CDR3 is made up of 11 amino acids. CDR3 in amino acids: CAPGGRDEQYV. In DNA, the CDR3 is TGTGCCCCTGGCGGAAGGGACGAGCAGTACGTC.

The table lists this clonotype with a few counts. This chain connects TRBV7-2 to TRBJ2-7; 7 bases are shared with TRBD2. CDR1 and CDR2 (germline): SGHTA, FQGNSA. The CDR3 totals 15 residues. Losses at the gene ends were 4 bases for V and 2 bases for J; bases not matched to a gene: 8. This CDR3 reads CASSSSGVGPYEQYV. For the CDR3, the DNA is TGTGCCAGCAGCTCCAGCGGGGTTGGGCCCTACGAGCAGTACGTC.

The chain is built from TRBV9 and TRBJ2-4; a possible D gene is TRBD1 (5 bases). Germline loops: CDR1 SGDLS, CDR2 YYNGEE. The V and J ends lost 0 bases and 1 base respectively, with 14 bases between them. The CDR3 contains 17 residues. CDR3 amino acids: CASSVDAGIYAKNIQYF. CDR3 nucleotides: TGTGCCAGCAGCGTAGACGCAGGGATCTACGCCAAAAACATTCAGTACTTC.